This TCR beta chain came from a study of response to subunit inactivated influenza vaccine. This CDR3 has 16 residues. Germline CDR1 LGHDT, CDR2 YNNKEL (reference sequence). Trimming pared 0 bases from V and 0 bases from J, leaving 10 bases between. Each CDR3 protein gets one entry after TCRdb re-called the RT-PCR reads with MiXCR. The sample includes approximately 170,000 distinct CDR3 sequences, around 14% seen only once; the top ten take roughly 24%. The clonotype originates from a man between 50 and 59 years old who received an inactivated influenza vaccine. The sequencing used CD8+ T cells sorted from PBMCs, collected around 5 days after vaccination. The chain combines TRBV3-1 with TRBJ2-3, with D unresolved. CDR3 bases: TGTGCCAGCAGCCAAGATGCAAACGCTAGCACAGATACGCAGTATTTT. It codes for CASSQDANASTDTQYF.